The rows below give T cell receptor beta chains drawn from one sample of a study of OX40 agonist ivuxolimab in advanced cancers. Clones were sequenced by immunoSEQ multiplex PCR, and TCRdb holds only the in-frame ones, with some missing. The sample has around 71,000 clones; around 87% are singletons. The starting material was CD4+ or CD8+ T cells sorted from blood, obtained in a trial of the OX40 agonist ivuxolimab. These receptors came from an adult with an advanced solid tumor such as melanoma, head and neck, liver or kidney cancer. Each CDR3 is given with its conserved first and last residue. A D gene is named only where the DNA matches it firmly. The listing skips clone size in some rows; elsewhere it reads once, few, many or a size class.

length: 18; V: TRBV7-9; size: -; J: TRBJ1-3; D: -; DNA: TGTGCCAGCAGGGTCCCCCGGGACTCCGACTACTCTGGAAACACCATATATTTT; CDR3: CASRVPRDSDYSGNTIYF
length: 13; V: TRBV7-2; size: -; J: TRBJ2-7; D: TRBD1; DNA: TGTGCCAGCAGCTTGGACAGGGTGGGGGAGCAGTACTTC; CDR3: CASSLDRVGEQYF
length: 13; V: TRBV7-9; size: -; J: TRBJ2-5; D: -; DNA: TGTGCCAGCAGCGGTGGAGGGGACGAGACCCAGTACTTC; CDR3: CASSGGGDETQYF
length: 14; V: TRBV19; size: -; J: TRBJ1-2; D: TRBD1; DNA: TGTGCCAGTAGCAGAGGACAGGCGGCCTATGGCTACACCTTC; CDR3: CASSRGQAAYGYTF
length: 16; V: TRBV27; size: -; J: TRBJ2-3; D: TRBD2; DNA: TGTGCCAGCAGTTCCACCGGGACTAGCGACACAGATACGCAGTATTTT; CDR3: CASSSTGTSDTDTQYF
length: 13; V: TRBV28; size: once; J: TRBJ2-7; D: TRBD1; DNA: TGTGCCAGCAGTCCGGGACAGTCCTACGAGCAGTACTTC; CDR3: CASSPGQSYEQYF
length: 14; V: TRBV6-4; size: -; J: TRBJ2-2; D: TRBD2; DNA: TGTGCCAGCGGTGAGACTAGCGACACCGGGGAGCTGTTTTTT; CDR3: CASGETSDTGELFF
length: 14; V: TRBV29-1; size: -; J: TRBJ2-1; D: TRBD2; DNA: TGCAGCGTGAGGACTAGCGGGAAAGTGGGTGAGCAGTTCTTC; CDR3: CSVRTSGKVGEQFF
length: 16; V: TRBV4-2; size: few; J: TRBJ2-1; D: TRBD2; DNA: TGTGCCAGCAGCCAAGTCGACGGGAGGGCCGGTAATGAGCAGTTCTTC; CDR3: CASSQVDGRAGNEQFF
length: 14; V: TRBV19; size: -; J: TRBJ1-1; D: TRBD1; DNA: TGTGCCAGTACTCAGGACAGGCGTTACACTGAAGCTTTCTTT; CDR3: CASTQDRRYTEAFF
length: 14; V: TRBV7-9; size: -; J: TRBJ1-2; D: -; DNA: TGTGCCAGCAGCTCCCAGGACGGACTCTATGGCTACACCTTC; CDR3: CASSSQDGLYGYTF
length: 15; V: TRBV7-3; size: few; J: TRBJ2-1; D: TRBD2; DNA: TGTGCCAGCAGCCTCACTAGCGGGAGTTTGAATGAGCAGTTCTTC; CDR3: CASSLTSGSLNEQFF
length: 15; V: TRBV11-2; size: -; J: TRBJ2-1; D: -; DNA: TGTGCCAGCAAAAGCTCCGGGTCCCTCTACAATGAGCAGTTCTTC; CDR3: CASKSSGSLYNEQFF
length: 15; V: TRBV7-9; size: once; J: TRBJ2-7; D: TRBD1; DNA: TGTGCCAGCAGCCTGATGGGACAGGGGGCCGACGAGCAGTACTTC; CDR3: CASSLMGQGADEQYF
length: 15; V: TRBV6-1; size: -; J: TRBJ2-3; D: TRBD2; DNA: TGTGCCATACTAACGGGACTAGGCTTCACAGATACGCAGTATTTT; CDR3: CAILTGLGFTDTQYF
length: 13; V: TRBV30; size: -; J: TRBJ1-5; D: -; DNA: TGTGCCTGGAGCCCAGGGGCTCGGCAGCCCCAGCATTTT; CDR3: CAWSPGARQPQHF
length: 13; V: TRBV2; size: few; J: TRBJ1-2; D: -; DNA: TGTGCCAGCAGTGAAATTGAAGGCTATGGCTACACCTTC; CDR3: CASSEIEGYGYTF
length: 12; V: TRBV6-1; size: -; J: TRBJ1-5; D: -; DNA: TGTGCCAGCGGACGGAACAATCAGCCCCAGCATTTT; CDR3: CASGRNNQPQHF
length: 15; V: TRBV9; size: -; J: TRBJ2-1; D: TRBD2; DNA: TGTGCCAGCAGCCCAAATGGGCGGGGGTACAATGAGCAGTTCTTC; CDR3: CASSPNGRGYNEQFF
length: 15; V: TRBV9; size: -; J: TRBJ2-3; D: -; DNA: TGTGCCAGCAGCGCCGAACAGGGAGCCACAGATACGCAGTATTTT; CDR3: CASSAEQGATDTQYF
length: 13; V: TRBV6-6; size: few; J: TRBJ1-2; D: TRBD1; DNA: TGTGCCATCTCGACAGGGACCAACTATGGCTACACCTTC; CDR3: CAISTGTNYGYTF
length: 16; V: TRBV6-6; size: -; J: TRBJ1-5; D: -; DNA: TGTGCCAGCAGTGCCCGGGACAAGCATAGCAATCAGCCCCAGCATTTT; CDR3: CASSARDKHSNQPQHF